This TCR beta chain was identified in a study of siplizumab effects on memory and regulatory T cells. Findings of the study overall: Naive versus memory phenotype went unassigned for roughly 75-97% of proliferating CD4+ or CD8+ clones.

A remark on this clone: Its antigen is unidentified.

Assay used: immunoSEQ multiplex PCR; TCRdb lists only in-frame clones, some missing. The repertoire holds around 100,000 clones, 80% to 95% seen once, with 0.15% in the top ten. Germline CDR1 reads SGHRS; CDR2 reads YFSETQ. V gave up 0 bases and J gave up 9 bases, with 10 bases separating them. This CDR3 spans 13 amino acids. The sequenced sample consisted of CD4+ T cells sorted from blood. The receptor's source is a human donor in good health. The chain is built from TRBV5-1 and TRBJ2-4; D call uncertain. DNA of the CDR3: TGCGCCAGCAGCTTGGGTTCAGAAGTCATTCAGTACTTC. Amino acids: CASSLGSEVIQYF.